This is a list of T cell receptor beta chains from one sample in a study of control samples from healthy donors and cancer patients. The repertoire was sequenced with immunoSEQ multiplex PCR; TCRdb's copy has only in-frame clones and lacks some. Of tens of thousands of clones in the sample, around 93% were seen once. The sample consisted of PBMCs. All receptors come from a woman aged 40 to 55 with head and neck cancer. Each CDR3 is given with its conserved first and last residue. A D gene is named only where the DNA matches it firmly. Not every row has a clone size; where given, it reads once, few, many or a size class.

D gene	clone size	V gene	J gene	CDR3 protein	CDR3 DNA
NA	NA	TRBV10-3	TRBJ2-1	CAIRPPGAYNEQFF	TGTGCCATCAGACCGCCTGGGGCTTACAATGAGCAGTTCTTC
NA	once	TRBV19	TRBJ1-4	CASEPGQGGEKLFF	TGTGCCAGTGAACCCGGCCAGGGTGGTGAAAAACTGTTTTTT
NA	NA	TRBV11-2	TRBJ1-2	CASSSGQGYGYTF	TGTGCCAGCAGCTCCGGGCAGGGATATGGCTACACCTTC
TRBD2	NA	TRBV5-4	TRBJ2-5	CASSLGTSGGQETQYF	TGTGCCAGCAGCTTGGGGACTAGCGGCGGCCAAGAGACCCAGTACTTC
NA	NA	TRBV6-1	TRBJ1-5	CASSESGGNQPQHF	TGTGCCAGCAGTGAATCGGGGGGGAATCAGCCCCAGCATTTT
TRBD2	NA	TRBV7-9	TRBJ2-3	CASSSGLASLTDTQYF	TGTGCCAGCAGCTCTGGACTAGCGAGCCTCACAGATACGCAGTATTTT
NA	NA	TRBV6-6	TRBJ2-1	CASSPSDNEQFF	TGTGCCAGCAGCCCCTCTGATAATGAGCAGTTCTTC
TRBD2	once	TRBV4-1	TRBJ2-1	CASSGGGLAGVGEQFF	TGCGCCAGCAGCGGAGGAGGTCTAGCGGGGGTTGGTGAGCAGTTCTTC
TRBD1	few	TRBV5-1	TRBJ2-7	CASSPRGQGTYEQYF	TGCGCCAGCAGCCCCCGCGGACAGGGGACTTACGAGCAGTACTTC
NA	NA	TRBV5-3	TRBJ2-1	CARSSAPKNLRNEQFF	TGTGCCAGAAGCTCCGCTCCAAAAAATCTTAGAAATGAGCAGTTCTTC
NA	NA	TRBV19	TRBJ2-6	CASSRGTGANVLTF	TGTGCCAGTAGCAGGGGCACTGGGGCCAACGTCCTGACTTTC
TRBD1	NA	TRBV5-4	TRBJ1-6	CASSLDVQGRTSPLHF	TGTGCCAGCAGCTTGGATGTACAGGGGCGAACTTCACCCCTCCACTTT
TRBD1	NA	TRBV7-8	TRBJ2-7	CASTEPGQGYEQYF	TGTGCCAGCACCGAACCGGGACAGGGCTACGAGCAGTACTTC
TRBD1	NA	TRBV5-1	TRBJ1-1	CASSLVTPGGTEAFF	TGCGCCAGCAGCTTGGTTACGCCAGGGGGGACTGAAGCTTTCTTT
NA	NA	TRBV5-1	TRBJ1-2	CASSTGGGFVGYTF	TGCGCCAGCAGCACGGGTGGGGGCTTCGTGGGCTACACCTTC
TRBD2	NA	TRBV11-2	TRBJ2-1	CASSHTTLAGVNEQFF	TGTGCCAGCAGCCACACCACACTAGCGGGAGTCAATGAGCAGTTCTTC
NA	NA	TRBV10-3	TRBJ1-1	CAISESKGRPRAFF	TGTGCCATCAGTGAGTCGAAGGGCCGCCCTAGGGCTTTCTTT
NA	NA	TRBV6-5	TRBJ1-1	CASTMRRNAEAFF	TGTGCCAGCACCATGAGACGGAATGCTGAAGCTTTCTTT
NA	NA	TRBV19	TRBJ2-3	CASSMGLSTDTQYF	TGTGCCAGTAGTATGGGCCTTAGCACAGATACGCAGTATTTT
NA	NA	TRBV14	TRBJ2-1	CASSQHAGAYNEQFF	TGTGCCAGCAGCCAGCATGCCGGGGCCTACAATGAGCAGTTCTTC
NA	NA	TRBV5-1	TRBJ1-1	CASSLGTGMRVAEAFF	TGCGCCAGCAGCTTGGGTACAGGGATGAGGGTCGCTGAAGCTTTCTTT
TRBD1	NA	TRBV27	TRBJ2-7	CASSSPGTGYEQYF	TGTGCCAGCAGTTCACCCGGGACAGGCTACGAGCAGTACTTC
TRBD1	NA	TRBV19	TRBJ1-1	CASSRDRANGANTEAFF	TGTGCCAGTAGCCGGGACAGGGCCAACGGGGCTAACACTGAAGCTTTCTTT
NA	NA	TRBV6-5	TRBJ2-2	CASRGGLGNTGELFF	TGTGCCAGCAGGGGGGGGCTTGGGAACACCGGGGAGCTGTTTTTT
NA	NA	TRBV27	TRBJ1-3	CASSSGIDGIGNTIYF	TGTGCCAGCAGTTCGGGGATAGACGGCATTGGAAACACCATATATTTT
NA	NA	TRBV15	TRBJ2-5	CATSRDDKRLGTQYF	TGTGCCACCAGCAGAGATGACAAACGCTTGGGGACCCAGTACTTC
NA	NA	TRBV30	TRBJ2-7	CAWSGAFGYEQYF	TGTGCCTGGAGCGGGGCTTTTGGGTACGAGCAGTACTTC
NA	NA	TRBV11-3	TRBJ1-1	CASSLDGGGRAFF	TGTGCCAGCAGCTTAGATGGCGGAGGGAGGGCTTTCTTT
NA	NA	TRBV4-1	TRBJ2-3	CASSQGLPPGDTQYF	TGCGCCAGCAGCCAAGGACTCCCACCCGGCGATACGCAGTATTTT
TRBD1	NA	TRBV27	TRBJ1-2	CASSLNRGYFYGYTF	TGTGCCAGCAGTCTGAACAGGGGGTACTTCTATGGCTACACCTTC
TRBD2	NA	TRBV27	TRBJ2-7	CASSPLGSSGTYEQYF	TGTGCCAGCAGTCCACTTGGGTCTAGCGGAACCTACGAGCAGTACTTC
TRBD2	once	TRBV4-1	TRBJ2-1	CASSQVGAGGTYNEQFF	TGCGCCAGCAGCCAAGTCGGAGCGGGAGGTACCTACAATGAGCAGTTCTTC
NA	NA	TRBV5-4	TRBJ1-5	CASSLGPLEPQHF	TGTGCCAGCAGCTTGGGACCCCTCGAGCCCCAGCATTTT
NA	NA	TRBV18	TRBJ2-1	CASSHRAPQLF	TGTGCCAGCTCGCACAGGGCCCCCCAGCTCTTC
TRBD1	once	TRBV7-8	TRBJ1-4	CASSLARGNEKLFF	TGTGCCAGCAGCTTAGCCAGGGGGAACGAAAAACTGTTTTTT